The entry below gives a single TCR beta chain sequence along with its context. TCRdb reprocessed the 5' RACE reads and stores each CDR3 protein as one record, lacking DNA. The sample spans 300,000 or so distinct CDR3 sequences; the ten largest clones claim around 4%. This record belongs to a study of T cells expressing NK-cell markers. The CDR3 covers 16 residues. Germline CDR1 and CDR2: LNHDA and SQIVND (reference sequence). The TCR comes from a woman between 18 and 69 years old in good health. This chain uses TRBV19 with TRBJ2-2; without DNA, the TCRdb call of TRBD2 cannot be checked. Sequenced: blood T cells: a sorted CD56 or NKG2C T cell subset, CD4+ or CD8+ T cells, or bulk PBMC T cells (not recorded which). CDR3 amino acids: CASTPWASGNTGELFF.